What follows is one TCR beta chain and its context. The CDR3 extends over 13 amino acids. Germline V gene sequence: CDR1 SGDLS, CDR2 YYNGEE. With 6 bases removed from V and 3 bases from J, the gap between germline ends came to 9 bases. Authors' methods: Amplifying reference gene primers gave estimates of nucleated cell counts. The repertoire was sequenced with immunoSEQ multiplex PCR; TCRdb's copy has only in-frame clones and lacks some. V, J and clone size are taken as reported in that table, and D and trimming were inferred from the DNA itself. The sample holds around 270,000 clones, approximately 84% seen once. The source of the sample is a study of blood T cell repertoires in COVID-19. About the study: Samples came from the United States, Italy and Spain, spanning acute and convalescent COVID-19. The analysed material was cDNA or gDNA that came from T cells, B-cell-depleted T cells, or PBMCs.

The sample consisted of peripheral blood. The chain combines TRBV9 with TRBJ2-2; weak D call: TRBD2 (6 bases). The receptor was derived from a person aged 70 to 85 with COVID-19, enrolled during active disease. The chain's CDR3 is CASTREYTGELFF. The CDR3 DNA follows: TGTGCCAGCACTCGGGAGTACACCGGGGAGCTGTTTTTT. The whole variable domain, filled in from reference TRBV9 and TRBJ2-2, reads DSGVTQTPKHLITATGQRVTLRCSPRSGDLSVYWYQQSLDQGLQFLIQYYNGEERAKGNILERFSAQQFPDLHSELNLSSLELGDSALYFCASTREYTGELFFGEGSRLTVL.